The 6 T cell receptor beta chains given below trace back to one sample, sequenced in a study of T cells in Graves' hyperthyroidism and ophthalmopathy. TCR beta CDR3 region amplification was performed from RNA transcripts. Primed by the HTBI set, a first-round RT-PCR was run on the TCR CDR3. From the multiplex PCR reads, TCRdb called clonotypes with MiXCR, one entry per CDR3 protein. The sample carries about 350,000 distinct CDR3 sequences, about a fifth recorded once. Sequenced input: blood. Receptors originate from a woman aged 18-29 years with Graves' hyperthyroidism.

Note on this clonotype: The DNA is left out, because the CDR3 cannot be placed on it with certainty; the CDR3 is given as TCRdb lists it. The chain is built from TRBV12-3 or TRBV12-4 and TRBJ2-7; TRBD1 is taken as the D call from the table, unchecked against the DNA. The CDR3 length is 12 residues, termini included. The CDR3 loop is CASSSSGARQYF.

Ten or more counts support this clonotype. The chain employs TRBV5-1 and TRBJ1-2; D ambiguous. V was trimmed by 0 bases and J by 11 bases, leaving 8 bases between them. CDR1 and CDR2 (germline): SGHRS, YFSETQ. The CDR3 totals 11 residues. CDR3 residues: CASSLVGRYTF. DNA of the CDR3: TGCGCCAGCAGCTTGGTCGGGCGGTACACCTTC.

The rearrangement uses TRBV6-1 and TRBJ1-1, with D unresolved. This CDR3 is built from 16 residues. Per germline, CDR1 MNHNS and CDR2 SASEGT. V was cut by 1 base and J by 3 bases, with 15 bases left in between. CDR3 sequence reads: CASSEGTSRMDTEAFF. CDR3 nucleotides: TGTGCCAGCAGTGAAGGAACAAGCCGAATGGACACTGAAGCTTTCTTT.

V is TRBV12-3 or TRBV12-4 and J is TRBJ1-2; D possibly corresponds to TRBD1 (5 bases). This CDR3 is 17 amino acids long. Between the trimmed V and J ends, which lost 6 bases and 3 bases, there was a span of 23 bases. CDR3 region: CASSPSWLLQEDYGYTF. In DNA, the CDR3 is TGTGCCAGCAGCCCGAGTTGGTTATTACAGGAAGACTATGGCTACACCTTC.

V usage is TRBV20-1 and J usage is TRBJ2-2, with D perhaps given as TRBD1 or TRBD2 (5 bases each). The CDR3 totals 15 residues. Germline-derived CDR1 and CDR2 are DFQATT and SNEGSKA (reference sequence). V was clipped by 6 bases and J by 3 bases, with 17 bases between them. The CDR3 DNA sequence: TGCAGTGCCCGACCCTCCGGGACCTACACCGGGGAGCTGTTTTTT. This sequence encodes CSARPSGTYTGELFF.

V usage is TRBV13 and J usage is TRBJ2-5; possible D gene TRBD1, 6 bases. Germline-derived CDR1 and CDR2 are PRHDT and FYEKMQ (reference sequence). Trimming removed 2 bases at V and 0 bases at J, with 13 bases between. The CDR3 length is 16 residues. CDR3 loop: CASSLYGQPHQETQYF. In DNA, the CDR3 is TGTGCCAGCAGCTTATACGGACAGCCTCACCAAGAGACCCAGTACTTC. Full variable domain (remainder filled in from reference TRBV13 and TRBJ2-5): AAGVIQSPRHLIKEKRETATLKCYPIPRHDTVYWYQQGPGQDPQFLISFYEKMQSDKGSIPDRFSAQQFSDYHSELNMSSLELGDSALYFCASSLYGQPHQETQYFGPGTRLLVL.